This T cell receptor beta chain is drawn from a study of T-cell memory formation after mild COVID-19. This clonotype was seen a few times. From germline, CDR1 is KGHDR and CDR2 SFDVKD. CDR3 length: 16 amino acids. Trimming removed 1 base from V and 6 bases from J; junction bases left unmatched: 6. TCRdb reanalysed the 5' RACE reads using MiXCR and keeps one entry per CDR3 protein. The sample comprises roughly 400,000 distinct CDR3 sequences, approximately 19% of which are singletons, and 20% to 25% rests with the top ten. The chain has TRBV24-1 and TRBJ2-3, with 10 bases aligning to TRBD2. Sequencing used PBMCs or a T cell subset sorted from them (not recorded which). The receptor's source is a man in his late teens or twenties who had mild COVID-19 (a few samples of this study predate the infection). Cell type and time point are not known. The CDR3 region has the DNA TGTGCCACCAGTGATTTAAAGCGGGGGGGAGATGATACGCAGTATTTT. It encodes CATSDLKRGGDDTQYF.